A selection of T cell receptor beta chains follows, all from one sample in a study of control samples from healthy donors and cancer patients. The table came from immunoSEQ multiplex PCR; TCRdb's copy has only in-frame clones and leaves some out. This sample has about 95,000 clones; around four fifths occur once, and the top ten carry approximately 19%. The specimen sequenced was blood. All receptors derive from a man aged 25 to 45 in good health. The CDR3 runs from the conserved cysteine through the conserved F or W. Each record gives: V gene, J gene, D gene, clone size, CDR3 DNA, CDR3 protein. The D gene is left open where the match is weak. Clone size is stated in some rows and not others, as once, few, many or a class when expanded.

v_call: TRBV19; j_call: TRBJ1-2; d_call: -; clone_size: -; cdr3_nt: TGTGCCAGTAGTCCCTTTCGGCCGGGCAGAGACTATGGCTACACCTTC; cdr3_aa: CASSPFRPGRDYGYTF
v_call: TRBV19; j_call: TRBJ1-2; d_call: -; clone_size: many; cdr3_nt: TGTGCCAGTAGGATGGGCGGAGGAGATGGCTACACCTTC; cdr3_aa: CASRMGGGDGYTF
v_call: TRBV10-1; j_call: TRBJ1-1; d_call: -; clone_size: -; cdr3_nt: TGCGCCAGCAGTGAGTCGGGACCTAACACTGAAGCTTTCTTT; cdr3_aa: CASSESGPNTEAFF
v_call: TRBV4-2; j_call: TRBJ2-7; d_call: -; clone_size: many; cdr3_nt: TGTGCCAGCAGCCCTCGTACTGGGTCTTCCTACGAGCAGTACTTC; cdr3_aa: CASSPRTGSSYEQYF
v_call: TRBV7-8; j_call: TRBJ2-5; d_call: -; clone_size: -; cdr3_nt: TGTGCCAGCAGCGAACCGGGCCAAGAGACCCAGTACTTC; cdr3_aa: CASSEPGQETQYF
v_call: TRBV18; j_call: TRBJ2-1; d_call: -; clone_size: -; cdr3_nt: TGTGCCAGCTCACCTCCCCTCGGGGCGCTGAATGAGCAGTTCTTC; cdr3_aa: CASSPPLGALNEQFF
v_call: TRBV2; j_call: TRBJ2-7; d_call: TRBD2; clone_size: -; cdr3_nt: TGTGCCAGCTTGGGGACTAGCGGGGGGAACGAGCAGTACTTC; cdr3_aa: CASLGTSGGNEQYF
v_call: TRBV4-2; j_call: TRBJ1-1; d_call: -; clone_size: -; cdr3_nt: TGTGCCAGCAGCCAGAGACAACAAGGGAGCACTGAAGCTTTCTTT; cdr3_aa: CASSQRQQGSTEAFF
v_call: TRBV7-6; j_call: TRBJ2-2; d_call: TRBD1; clone_size: -; cdr3_nt: TGTGCCAGCAGCTCGAGACAGGGGGTGTACACCGGGGAGCTGTTTTTT; cdr3_aa: CASSSRQGVYTGELFF
v_call: TRBV6-2/TRBV6-3; j_call: TRBJ1-6; d_call: -; clone_size: -; cdr3_nt: TGTGCCAGCAGTTACAGGGGGGATTCACCCCTCCACTTT; cdr3_aa: CASSYRGDSPLHF
v_call: TRBV18; j_call: TRBJ1-4; d_call: -; clone_size: -; cdr3_nt: TGTGCCAGCTCACCAAGGACTCCAGGCGGGGAAAAACTGTTTTTT; cdr3_aa: CASSPRTPGGEKLFF
v_call: TRBV2; j_call: TRBJ2-3; d_call: TRBD2; clone_size: -; cdr3_nt: TGTGCCAGCAGGCATGGCGGGGGGGCCGCAGATACGCAGTATTTT; cdr3_aa: CASRHGGGAADTQYF
v_call: TRBV5-1; j_call: TRBJ2-3; d_call: -; clone_size: few; cdr3_nt: TGCGCCAGCAGCTTACAGGGTCGTACTAGCACAGATACGCAGTATTTT; cdr3_aa: CASSLQGRTSTDTQYF
v_call: TRBV4-1; j_call: TRBJ2-7; d_call: -; clone_size: few; cdr3_nt: TGCGCCAGCAGCCACCAAGAGGGAGAGTACGAGCAGTACTTC; cdr3_aa: CASSHQEGEYEQYF
v_call: TRBV19; j_call: TRBJ1-1; d_call: -; clone_size: -; cdr3_nt: TGTGCCAGTAGGGGTAACAGGATGAACACTGAAGCTTTCTTT; cdr3_aa: CASRGNRMNTEAFF
v_call: TRBV19; j_call: TRBJ1-2; d_call: TRBD1; clone_size: once; cdr3_nt: TGTGCCAGTAGGATCAGGACAGGTCTAAACTATGGCTACACCTTC; cdr3_aa: CASRIRTGLNYGYTF
v_call: TRBV4-2; j_call: TRBJ2-7; d_call: TRBD2; clone_size: -; cdr3_nt: TGTGTCAGCAGCCACGAGCTAGCGGGGAATTCCTACGAGCAGTACTTC; cdr3_aa: CVSSHELAGNSYEQYF
v_call: TRBV28; j_call: TRBJ1-2; d_call: -; clone_size: -; cdr3_nt: TGTGCCAGCAGTTTTGGGGAGCTCTATGGCTACACCTTC; cdr3_aa: CASSFGELYGYTF
v_call: TRBV13; j_call: TRBJ1-1; d_call: -; clone_size: -; cdr3_nt: TGTGCCAGCTCCTTCTATATGAACACTGAAGCTTTCTTT; cdr3_aa: CASSFYMNTEAFF
v_call: TRBV7-9; j_call: TRBJ2-7; d_call: -; clone_size: -; cdr3_nt: TGTGCCAGCAGCTATAGGAACTACGAGCAGTACTTC; cdr3_aa: CASSYRNYEQYF
v_call: TRBV7-9; j_call: TRBJ1-2; d_call: -; clone_size: -; cdr3_nt: TGTGCCAGCAGCTCAATCGGAACCTCTAACTATGGCTACACCTTC; cdr3_aa: CASSSIGTSNYGYTF
v_call: TRBV3-1/TRBV3-2; j_call: TRBJ1-2; d_call: -; clone_size: -; cdr3_nt: TGTGCCAGCAGCCAGAGGACGGCTAACTATGGCTACACCTTC; cdr3_aa: CASSQRTANYGYTF